A single sample gave rise to the 8 T cell receptor beta chains below, sequenced in a study of T cells after yellow fever vaccination. TCRdb re-derived calls from the 5' RACE reads in MiXCR, one entry per CDR3 protein. The sample has about 130,000 distinct CDR3 sequences, 7.4% seen once; the top ten hold roughly 2.6%. Material: CD4+ T cells sorted from PBMCs, obtained roughly 10 days after the first yellow fever vaccination. Receptor source: a man younger than 35 who received the YFV17D yellow fever vaccine.

This clonotype was found many times. The rearrangement links TRBV5-1 to TRBJ2-1, with 16 bases that match TRBD2. Germline-derived CDR1 and CDR2 are SGHRS and YFSETQ. With 3 bases clipped from V and 4 bases from J, the junction kept 4 bases outside the gene matches. The CDR3 is 17 amino acids. The CDR3 loop reads CASSWGLAGGPYNEQFF. The CDR3 DNA reads TGCGCCAGCAGCTGGGGACTAGCGGGGGGGCCGTACAATGAGCAGTTCTTC.

This clonotype was seen many times. This chain joins TRBV7-9 and TRBJ2-6, with D hard to call. The CDR3 loop spans 15 amino acids. Germline CDR1 reads SEHNR; CDR2 reads FQNEAQ (reference sequence). V lost 5 bases to trimming and J lost 2 bases, with 10 bases between them. The CDR3 coding sequence is TGTGCCAGCAGCCCCGGTTTACCTGGGGCCAACGTCCTGACTTTC. Translation gives CASSPGLPGANVLTF.

In this sample, this clonotype turned up many times. The rearrangement joins TRBV7-2 to TRBJ2-7, with D unclear. The V end lost 5 bases, the J end lost 0 bases, and 11 bases lay between the germline ends. Germline V gives CDR1 SGHTA, CDR2 FQGNSA. The CDR3 covers 14 residues. The CDR3 sequence: CASSATKGSYEQYV. Written as DNA, the CDR3 is TGTGCCAGCAGCGCTACCAAGGGCTCCTACGAGCAGTACGTC.

This chain links TRBV6-1 with TRBJ1-5; no firm D call. The ends were cut back, 7 bases at V and 1 base at J, with 14 bases in the middle. The CDR3 contains 15 residues. CDR1 and CDR2 (germline): MNHNS, SASEGT. CDR3 amino acids: CASIELPGSNQPQHF. DNA of the CDR3: TGTGCCAGCATCGAGCTCCCCGGCAGCAATCAGCCCCAGCATTTT.

The chain couples TRBV3-1 to TRBJ2-1, with a possible D match to TRBD2 (7 bases). CDR3 length: 17 residues. V gave up 6 bases and J gave up 2 bases, with 20 bases separating them. CDR1 and CDR2 from the germline V gene are LGHDT and YNNKEL (reference sequence). The CDR3 loop reads CASSFGGAGATYNEQFF. CDR3 nucleotides: TGTGCCAGCAGTTTTGGGGGGGCGGGCGCTACCTACAATGAGCAGTTCTTC.

This clonotype has ten or more counts. This chain links TRBV3-1 with TRBJ1-5, with a tentative D call TRBD1 (6 bases). The CDR3 is 16 residues long. Germline assignment: CDR1 LGHDT and CDR2 YNNKEL (reference sequence). V lost 0 bases and J lost 2, with 11 bases in between. The DNA for the CDR3 is TGTGCCAGCAGCCAAGAAGGGGGGGTACGCAATCAGCCCCAGCATTTT. Protein sequence: CASSQEGGVRNQPQHF.

The sample holds many counts of this clonotype. The V gene is TRBV5-1, the J gene TRBJ1-1; possibly TRBD1 for D (6 bases). Trimming took 7 bases from V and 0 from J, leaving 13 bases between them. The CDR3 extends over 14 amino acids. The germline V gene encodes CDR1 SGHRS and CDR2 YFSETQ. CDR3 in amino acids: CASCQDSMNTEAFF. The CDR3 region has the DNA TGCGCCAGCTGCCAGGACAGCATGAACACTGAAGCTTTCTTT.

This clonotype appeared once. Given a much more abundant clone one base away, this may be a read error. The V call is TRBV2, the J call TRBJ2-3, with D possibly being TRBD1 or TRBD2 (5 bases each). Germline CDR1 reads SNHLY; CDR2 reads FYNNEI. The length of the CDR3 is 17 residues. The CDR3 here is CAISLRAGRGGTDTQYF. DNA of the CDR3: TGTGCCATCAGTTTAAGGGCAGGGAGAGGAGGCACAGATACGCAGTATTTT.